One and the same sample provided the 2 T cell receptor beta chains below, sequenced in a study of blood T cell repertoires in COVID-19. Method: immunoSEQ multiplex PCR; TCRdb's copy keeps in-frame clones and lacks some. Of some 180,000 clones listed, roughly three quarters were seen once; the top ten hold roughly 8.6%. Sequencing input: peripheral blood. The receptors shown here come from a woman aged 50 to 60 with active or convalescent COVID-19.

This chain connects TRBV3-1 (or the pseudogene TRBV3-2) to TRBJ2-1, with 11 bases that match TRBD2. CDR1 and CDR2 (germline): LGHDT, YNNKEL (reference sequence). J lost 6 bases, V lost 0 bases, and 1 base had no gene match. The CDR3 is 15 residues long. The CDR3 protein is CASSQDTSGSNEQFF. CDR3 nucleotides: TGTGCCAGCAGCCAAGATACTAGCGGGAGCAATGAGCAGTTCTTC.

The chain carries TRBV29-1 and TRBJ2-7; D not resolved. Germline values: CDR1 SQVTM, CDR2 ANQGSEA. Trimming shortened V by 7 bases and J by 3 bases, and 7 bases separated the two germline ends. The CDR3 totals 10 residues. CDR3 residues: CSARDYEQYF. CDR3 in DNA: TGCAGCGCAAGAGACTACGAGCAGTACTTC.